These 8 T cell receptor beta chains were sequenced from one sample in a study of CD8 T cells in cerebrospinal fluid in Alzheimer's disease. TCRdb re-called the 10x single-cell sequencing reads; every CDR3 protein appears as one record, without DNA. The sample shows roughly 900 distinct CDR3 sequences, and over 9% sits with its ten largest clones. Sequencing was done on a sample of cerebrospinal fluid. The receptors here all came from a human donor with Parkinson's disease.

This clonotype is called large based on its frequency. The rearrangement uses TRBV10-1 and TRBJ1-1. Germline V gene lookup returns CDR1 WNHNN and CDR2 SYGVQD (reference sequence). The CDR3 extends over 12 amino acids. The chain's CDR3 is CASSDDDREAFF.

This clonotype counts as medium-sized (0.01 to 0.1%) by frequency. The rearrangement links TRBV19 to TRBJ2-5; the D call from TCRdb, TRBD1, cannot be confirmed without DNA. The CDR3 loop spans 13 amino acids. Per the germline V gene, CDR1 is LNHDA and CDR2 is SQIVND (reference sequence). This CDR3 reads CASSIDWGETQYF.

This clonotype registers medium-sized by frequency. V gene TRBV20-1 combines with J gene TRBJ2-7; TCRdb picks TRBD2, but there is no DNA to check that call. Looked up from germline, CDR1 is DFQATT and CDR2 is SNEGSKA (reference sequence). There are 12 residues in the CDR3. CDR3 in amino acids: CSATPAGVEQYF.

This clonotype is medium-sized (0.01 to 0.1%) by frequency. The CDR3 loop is CASSPGQGVGYTF. The chain joins TRBV5-1 to TRBJ1-2; the D call of TRBD1 rests on TCRdb alone, since no DNA is present to check it. The CDR3 contains 13 residues. Germline-derived CDR1 and CDR2 are SGHRS and YFSETQ.

Frequency places this clonotype as medium-sized. The CDR3: CASSFSDRTKTQYF. This sequence joins TRBV27 and TRBJ2-5; the D call of TRBD1 rests on TCRdb alone, since no DNA is present to check it. CDR3 size: 14 residues. Germline assignment: CDR1 MNHEY and CDR2 SMNVEV (reference sequence).

According to its frequency, this clonotype is large. The chain joins TRBV6-2 or TRBV6-3 to TRBJ1-2; TCRdb lists TRBD1, though no DNA is available to test this call. The CDR3 totals 15 residues. Germline lookup yields CDR1 MNHEY and CDR2 SVGEGT. This CDR3 reads CASRPGTGVLYGYTF.

This clonotype shows up as large by frequency. The J gene is TRBJ1-5, the V gene TRBV7-8. This CDR3 has 14 amino acids. Germline CDR1 and CDR2: SGHVS and FQNEAQ. The CDR3: CASSLGRGPRPQHF.

This clonotype registers medium-sized by frequency. V and J are TRBV21-1 and TRBJ1-6; TCRdb's assignment of TRBD1 cannot be checked, as there is no DNA. TRBV21-1 is recorded as a pseudogene. The CDR3 loop spans 15 amino acids. The CDR3 loop is CASSPQGGGSSPLHF.